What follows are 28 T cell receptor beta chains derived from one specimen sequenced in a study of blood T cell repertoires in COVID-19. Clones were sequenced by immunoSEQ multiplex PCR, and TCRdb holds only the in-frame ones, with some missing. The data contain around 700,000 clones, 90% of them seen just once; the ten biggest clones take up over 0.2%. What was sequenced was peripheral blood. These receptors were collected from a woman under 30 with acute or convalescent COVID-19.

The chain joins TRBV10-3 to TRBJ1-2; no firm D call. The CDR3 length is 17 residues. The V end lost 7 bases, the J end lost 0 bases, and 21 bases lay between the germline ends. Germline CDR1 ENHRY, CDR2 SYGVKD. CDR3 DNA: TGTGCCATCACCCCGGTTTCCCCACGACTCGCTAACTATGGCTACACCTTC. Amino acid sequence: CAITPVSPRLANYGYTF.

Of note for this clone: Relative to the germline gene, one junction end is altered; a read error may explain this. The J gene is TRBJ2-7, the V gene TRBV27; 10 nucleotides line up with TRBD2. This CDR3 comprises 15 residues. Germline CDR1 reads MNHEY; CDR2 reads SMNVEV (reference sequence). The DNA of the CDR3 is TGTGCCAGCAGTTTAGGTAGCGGGGGGTACTACGGGCAGTACTTC. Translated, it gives CASSLGSGGYYGQYF.

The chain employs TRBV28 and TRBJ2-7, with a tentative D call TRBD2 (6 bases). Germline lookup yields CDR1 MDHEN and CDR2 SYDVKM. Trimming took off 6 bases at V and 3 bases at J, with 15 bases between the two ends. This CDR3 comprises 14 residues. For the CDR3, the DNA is TGTGCCAGCAGATCCGGGGGTTTAAGCTACGAGCAGTACTTC. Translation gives CASRSGGLSYEQYF.

CDR3 DNA sequence: TGTGCCAGCAGTTACCGGGACAGGGGCACAGATACGCAGTATTTT. This sequence encodes CASSYRDRGTDTQYF. The chain uses TRBV6-2 or TRBV6-3 and TRBJ2-3; 9 bases map to TRBD1. V shed 2 bases and J 1 base; nucleotides not matched to a gene: 1. This CDR3 is 15 amino acids long. Germline V lookup: CDR1 MNHEY, CDR2 SVGEGT.

CDR3 sequence reads: CASSYSTRAGNEQFF. The CDR3 region has the DNA TGTGCCAGCAGTTACTCTACGAGGGCGGGCAATGAGCAGTTCTTC. The chain carries TRBV6-5 and TRBJ2-1; the D gene is possibly TRBD2 (5 bases). Trimming shortened V by 0 bases and J by 6 bases, and 12 bases separated the two germline ends. The germline V gene encodes CDR1 MNHEY and CDR2 SVGAGI. The CDR3 is made up of 15 amino acids.

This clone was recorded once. As DNA, the CDR3 is TGTGCCAGCAGCGAAACAGGGGCCTTCCTTTTTGATGAAGCTTTCTTT. It yields the protein CASSETGAFLFDEAFF. The rearrangement links TRBV9 to TRBJ1-1; 7 nucleotides align to TRBD1. Germline V gene lookup returns CDR1 SGDLS and CDR2 YYNGEE. The V and J ends lost 3 bases and 7 bases, in that order; junction bases with no gene match: 15. The CDR3 loop spans 16 amino acids.

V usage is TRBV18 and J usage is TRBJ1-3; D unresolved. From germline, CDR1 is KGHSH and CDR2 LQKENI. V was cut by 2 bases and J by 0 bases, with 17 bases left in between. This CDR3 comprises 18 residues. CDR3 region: CASSPSRAASFSGNTIYF. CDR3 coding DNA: TGTGCCAGCTCACCATCGAGGGCCGCTTCTTTCTCTGGAAACACCATATATTTT.

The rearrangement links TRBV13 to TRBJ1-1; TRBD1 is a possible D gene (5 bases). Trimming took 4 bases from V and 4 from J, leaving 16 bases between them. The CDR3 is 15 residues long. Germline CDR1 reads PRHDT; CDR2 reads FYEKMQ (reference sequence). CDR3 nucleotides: TGTGCCAGCAGCTCATGGGGTGTCAGGGCCACTGAAGCTTTCTTT. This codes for CASSSWGVRATEAFF.

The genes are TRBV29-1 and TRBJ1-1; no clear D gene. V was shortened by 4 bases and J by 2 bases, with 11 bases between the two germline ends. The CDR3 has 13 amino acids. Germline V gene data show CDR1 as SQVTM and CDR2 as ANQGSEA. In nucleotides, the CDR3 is TGCAGCGTTGGCCGGCGGGGAAACACTGAAGCTTTCTTT. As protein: CSVGRRGNTEAFF.

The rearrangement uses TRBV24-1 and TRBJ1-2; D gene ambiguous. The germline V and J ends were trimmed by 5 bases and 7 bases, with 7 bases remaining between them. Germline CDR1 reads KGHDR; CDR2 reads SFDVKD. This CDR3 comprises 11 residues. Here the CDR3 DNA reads TGTGCCACCAGTGGTGTCGGTGGCTACACCTTC. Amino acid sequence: CATSGVGGYTF.

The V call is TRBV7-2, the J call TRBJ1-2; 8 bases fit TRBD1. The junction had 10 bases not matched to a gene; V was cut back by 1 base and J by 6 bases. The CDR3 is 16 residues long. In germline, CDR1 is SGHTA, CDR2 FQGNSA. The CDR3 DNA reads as TGTGCCAGCAGCTTAGTTCAGGGGGCGCGGTATCATGGCTACACCTTC. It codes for CASSLVQGARYHGYTF.

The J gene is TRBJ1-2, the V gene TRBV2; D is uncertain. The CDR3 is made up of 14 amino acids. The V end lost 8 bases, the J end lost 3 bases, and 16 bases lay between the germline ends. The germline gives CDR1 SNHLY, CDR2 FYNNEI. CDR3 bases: TGTGCCAGCCGCTCCACTGGAGGGTACTATGGCTACACCTTC. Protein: CASRSTGGYYGYTF.

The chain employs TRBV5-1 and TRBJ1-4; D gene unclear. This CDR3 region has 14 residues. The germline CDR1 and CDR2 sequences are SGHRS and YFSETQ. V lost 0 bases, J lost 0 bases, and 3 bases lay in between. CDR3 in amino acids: CASSLDTTNEKLFF. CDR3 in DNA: TGCGCCAGCAGCTTGGACACAACTAATGAAAAACTGTTTTTT.

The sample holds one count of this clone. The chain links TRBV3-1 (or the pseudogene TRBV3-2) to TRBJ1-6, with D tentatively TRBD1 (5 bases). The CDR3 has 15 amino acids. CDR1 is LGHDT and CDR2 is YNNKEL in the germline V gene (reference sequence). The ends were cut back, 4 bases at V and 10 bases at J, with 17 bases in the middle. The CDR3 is CASSPGGVGESPLHF. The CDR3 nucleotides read TGTGCCAGCAGCCCCGGGGGGGTGGGGGAATCACCCCTCCACTTT.

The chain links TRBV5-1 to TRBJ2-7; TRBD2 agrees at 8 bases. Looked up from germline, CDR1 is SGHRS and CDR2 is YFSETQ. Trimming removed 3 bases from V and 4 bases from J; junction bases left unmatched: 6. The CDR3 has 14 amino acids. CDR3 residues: CASSYSGVTYEQYF. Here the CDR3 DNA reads TGCGCCAGCAGCTATAGCGGGGTTACTTACGAGCAGTACTTC.

CDR3 DNA: TGTGCCAGCAGCGGGGACAGAACACTCTATGGCTACACCTTC. Translating gives CASSGDRTLYGYTF. The chain employs TRBV7-9 and TRBJ1-2, with 7 bases aligning to TRBD1. Germline V gives CDR1 SEHNR, CDR2 FQNEAQ (reference sequence). V lost 5 bases to trimming and J lost 4 bases; unmatched junction nucleotides: 7. CDR3 length: 14 residues.

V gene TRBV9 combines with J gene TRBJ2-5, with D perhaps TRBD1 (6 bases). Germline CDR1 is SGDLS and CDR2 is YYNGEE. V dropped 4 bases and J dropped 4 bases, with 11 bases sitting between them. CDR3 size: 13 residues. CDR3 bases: TGTGCCAGCAGCTCTCAGGGGAGAGAGACCCAGTACTTC. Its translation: CASSSQGRETQYF. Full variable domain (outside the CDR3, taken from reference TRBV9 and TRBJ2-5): DSGVTQTPKHLITATGQRVTLRCSPRSGDLSVYWYQQSLDQGLQFLIQYYNGEERAKGNILERFSAQQFPDLHSELNLSSLELGDSALYFCASSSQGRETQYFGPGTRLLVL.

CDR3 DNA: TGTGCCAGCAGTCCTACGCGGACAGGGTCAATAAGTTCACCCCTCCACTTT. This sequence encodes CASSPTRTGSISSPLHF. This chain uses TRBV27 with TRBJ1-6; 8 bases match TRBD1. The V segment lost 5 bases and the J segment 9 bases; nucleotides outside the gene matches: 15. Germline assignment: CDR1 MNHEY and CDR2 SMNVEV (reference sequence). The CDR3 is made up of 17 amino acids.

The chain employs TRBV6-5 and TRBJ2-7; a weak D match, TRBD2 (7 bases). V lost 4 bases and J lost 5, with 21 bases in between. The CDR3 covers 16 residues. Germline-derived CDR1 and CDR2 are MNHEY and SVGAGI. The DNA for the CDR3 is TGTGCCAGCAGTTGCTCGGGAGGCGGGGGCCGAGACGAGCAGTACTTC. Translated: CASSCSGGGGRDEQYF.

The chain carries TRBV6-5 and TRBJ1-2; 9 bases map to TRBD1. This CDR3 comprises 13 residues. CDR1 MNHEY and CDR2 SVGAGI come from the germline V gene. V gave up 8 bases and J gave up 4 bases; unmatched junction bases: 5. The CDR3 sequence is CASGQGSIYGYTF. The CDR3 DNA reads TGTGCCAGCGGACAGGGGAGTATCTATGGCTACACCTTC.

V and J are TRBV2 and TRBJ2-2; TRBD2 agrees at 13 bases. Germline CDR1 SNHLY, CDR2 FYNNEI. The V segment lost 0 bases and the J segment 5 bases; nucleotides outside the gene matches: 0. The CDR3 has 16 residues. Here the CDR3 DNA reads TGTGCCAGCAGTGAAGCACTAGCGGGGGGGACCGGGGAGCTGTTTTTT. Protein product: CASSEALAGGTGELFF.

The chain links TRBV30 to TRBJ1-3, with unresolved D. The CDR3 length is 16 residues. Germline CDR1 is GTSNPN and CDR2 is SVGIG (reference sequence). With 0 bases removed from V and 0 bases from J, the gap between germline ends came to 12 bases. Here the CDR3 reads CAWSVYGDLSGNTIYF. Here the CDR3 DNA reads TGTGCCTGGAGTGTCTACGGAGACCTCTCTGGAAACACCATATATTTT.

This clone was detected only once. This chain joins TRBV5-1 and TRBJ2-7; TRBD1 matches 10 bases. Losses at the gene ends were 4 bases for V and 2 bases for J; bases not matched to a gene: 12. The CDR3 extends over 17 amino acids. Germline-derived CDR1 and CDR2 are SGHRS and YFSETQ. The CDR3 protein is CASSHRRGTGATYEQYF. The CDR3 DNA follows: TGCGCCAGCAGCCACCGAAGGGGGACAGGGGCGACCTACGAGCAGTACTTC. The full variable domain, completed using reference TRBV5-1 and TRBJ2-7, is KAGVTQTPRYLIKTRGQQVTLSCSPISGHRSVSWYQQTPGQGLQFLFEYFSETQRNKGNFPGRFSGRQFSNSRSEMNVSTLELGDSALYLCASSHRRGTGATYEQYFGPGTRLTVT.

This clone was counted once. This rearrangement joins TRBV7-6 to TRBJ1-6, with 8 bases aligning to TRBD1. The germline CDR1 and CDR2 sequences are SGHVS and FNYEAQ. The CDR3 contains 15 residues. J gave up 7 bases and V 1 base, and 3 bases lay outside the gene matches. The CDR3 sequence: CASSLETGDNSPLHF. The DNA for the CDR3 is TGTGCCAGCAGCTTAGAGACAGGGGACAATTCACCCCTCCACTTT.

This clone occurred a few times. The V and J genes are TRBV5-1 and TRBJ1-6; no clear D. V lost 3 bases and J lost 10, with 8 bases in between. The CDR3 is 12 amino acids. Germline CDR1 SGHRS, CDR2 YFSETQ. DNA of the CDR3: TGCGCCAGCAGCTCGGCAGGCTCACCCCTCCACTTT. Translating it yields CASSSAGSPLHF.

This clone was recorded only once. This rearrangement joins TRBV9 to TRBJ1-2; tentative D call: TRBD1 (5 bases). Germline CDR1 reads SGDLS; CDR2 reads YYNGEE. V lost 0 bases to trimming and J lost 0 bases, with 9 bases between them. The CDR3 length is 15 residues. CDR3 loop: CASSVDSRANYGYTF. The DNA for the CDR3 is TGTGCCAGCAGCGTAGATAGCAGGGCTAACTATGGCTACACCTTC.

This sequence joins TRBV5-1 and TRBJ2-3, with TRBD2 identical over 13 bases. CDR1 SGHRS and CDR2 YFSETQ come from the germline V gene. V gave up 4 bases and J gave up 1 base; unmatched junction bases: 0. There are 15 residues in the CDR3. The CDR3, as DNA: TGCGCCAGCAGCGGACTAGCGGGGGGCACAGATACGCAGTATTTT. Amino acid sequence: CASSGLAGGTDTQYF.

CDR3 sequence: CASSGRATRTDTQYF. The CDR3 bases are TGTGCCAGCAGTGGCAGGGCGACTCGCACAGATACGCAGTATTTT. V is TRBV2 and J is TRBJ2-3, with D maybe TRBD1 (5 bases). The CDR3 totals 15 residues. V dropped 4 bases and J dropped 1 base, with 12 bases sitting between them. Germline lookup yields CDR1 SNHLY and CDR2 FYNNEI.